A selection of T cell receptor beta chains follows, all from one sample in a study of blood T cell repertoires in COVID-19. Clones were sequenced by immunoSEQ multiplex PCR, and TCRdb holds only the in-frame ones, with some missing. The sample records about 200,000 clones, 85% being singletons. Sequencing used peripheral blood. These receptors came from an elderly woman with acute or convalescent COVID-19. The CDR3 runs from the conserved cysteine through the conserved F or W. Each record gives: V gene, D gene, J gene, clone size, CDR3 DNA, CDR3 protein. A D gene is named only where the DNA matches it firmly. The size entry is marked missing in some rows and otherwise reads once, few, many or a size class.

>TRBV12-3/TRBV12-4|-|TRBJ1-3|-
TGTGCCAGCGCACATACCTCTGGAAACACCATATATTTT
CASAHTSGNTIYF
>TRBV12-5|TRBD1|TRBJ1-5|once
TGTGCTAGTGGTTACCAGGGGGAATGGGATCAGCCCCAGCATTTT
CASGYQGEWDQPQHF
>TRBV6-6|-|TRBJ2-3|-
TGTGCCAGCACAGGGGGGAGCACAGATACGCAGTATTTT
CASTGGSTDTQYF
>TRBV7-6|TRBD2|TRBJ2-7|-
TGTGCCAGCAGCATAACATCGACTAGCGGGACCTACGAGCAGTACTTC
CASSITSTSGTYEQYF
>TRBV7-3|-|TRBJ2-7|-
TGTGCCAGCAGCTTAACGGTTGCGGGCGAGCAGTACTTC
CASSLTVAGEQYF
>TRBV27|TRBD2|TRBJ2-1|-
TGTGCCAGCAAACCGGGACTAGCTGACCCGGCGGATGAGCAGTTCTTC
CASKPGLADPADEQFF
>TRBV29-1|TRBD1|TRBJ1-4|-
TGCAGCGTTGAGTCAGGGGGTGAAAAACTGTTTTTT
CSVESGGEKLFF
>TRBV10-3|TRBD1|TRBJ2-5|-
TGTGCCATCAGTGAACGGGACAGGGGAGAGACCCAGTACTTC
CAISERDRGETQYF
>TRBV7-2|TRBD2|TRBJ2-7|-
TGTGCCAGCAGCTCCCAGCGGGAGGGCCTAAACGAGCAGTACTTC
CASSSQREGLNEQYF
>TRBV28|-|TRBJ2-7|-
TGTGCCAGCAGCCCCCTTTACTACGAGCAGTACTTC
CASSPLYYEQYF